This T cell receptor (beta chain) was recorded in a study of cytomegalovirus exposure and HLA in healthy donors (dated by TCRdb to 2016 to 2017). Regarding the complete study: In an earlier analysis of under 600 of the donors, 276 Gb of sequence data and approximately 100 million unique TCR beta sequences from 150 million to 200 million T cells were reported. Alongside the repertoire data, information on donor age, sex, ethnicity and CMV serostatus was compiled. Four or five DR-DQ haplotypes were handled as single units for association and clustering because linkage in the cohort was strong. Among roughly 400 genotyped donors of the cohort, an average of about 240,000 unique TCR beta nucleotide sequences was sequenced per donor, of which approximately 18% were non-productive. The study profiled the T cell repertoires of 550 to 700 subjects by immunosequencing and related them to cytomegalovirus serostatus. Among the roughly 400 genotyped donors, approximately 76% belonged to the genetic ancestry cluster associated with self-reported Caucasian donors. A later genetic analysis took genome-wide SNP genotypes for about 55% of the roughly 700 donors and used that subset as a discovery cohort. The study was designed to test whether signatures of past pathogen exposure could be identified by cataloging public T cell receptors. To predict cytomegalovirus infection status, the study combined high-throughput TCR immunosequencing, statistical association of individual TCRs with disease status, and machine learning. Both class I and class II loci were covered by HLA typing, at four-digit resolution. Every discovery cohort repertoire had been produced on one sequencing platform. An earlier analysis of nearly 600 of the donors applied high-throughput TCR beta sequencing to assess whether each TCR beta V gene segment acted as functional or pseudogenic. A separate validation cohort of 100 to 150 different subjects was used in addition to the roughly 700-subject first cohort. Rather than using new phenotypic data, the later analysis identified candidate immune exposures from TCR beta sequences and from how often those sequences occurred across donors. The number of typed donors differed by locus: roughly 620-640 for A, B, C, DRB1 and DQB1; 500 to 550 for DQA1; 600 to 610 for DPA1; and around 490 for DPB1. A later analysis re-analyzed previously published TCR beta repertoires from several hundred donors and added high-resolution HLA genotyping to study TCR occurrence patterns. An early release covering approximately 600 HLA-typed donors comprised approximately 290 gigabases of sequencing data and some 79 million unique TCR sequences.

Beyond this particular receptor, the publication reports: Most TCR sequences were seen in very few donors, while some public TCRs were found in many individuals. In vitro tests confirmed that a few of the cytomegalovirus-associated TCR beta chains recognize cytomegalovirus antigens. In both the original and validation cohorts, the classifier was reported to diagnose cytomegalovirus status with high specificity and sensitivity. Presence/absence analyses assumed roughly uniform sequencing depth across donors, an assumption that may not hold. Linkage disequilibrium might explain the correlated functional status among segregating V segments, but an unknown experimental factor could not be excluded. The cohort was sequenced for TCR beta chains only, and without alpha or paired-chain data the features that could be detected were limited. The authors suggested that the approach could potentially be extended to other disease states and immunological phenotypes. When HLA alleles, especially DR and DQ, strongly co-occurred, attributing TCR associations to individual alleles was difficult. The 87-base-pair reads could not distinguish some IMGT-functional V segments, including TRBV6-2 and TRBV6-3, so those segments were excluded. A cluster of highly shared sequence variants was judged likely to represent a technical artifact of the sequencing pipeline. A later analysis found that TCR association rates varied across HLA loci, with DRB1 alleles showing the most associated TCRs and HLA-C alleles the fewest. An association between a missense DCLRE1C variant and V-gene and J-gene trimming of TCR beta chains was found in a later genetic analysis and replicated in an independent cohort. According to a later genetic analysis, donors in an Asian-associated ancestry cluster had fewer N-insertions in productive TCRs than the approximately 650-donor mean. The study gave a list of some 150 TCR beta chains associated with cytomegalovirus. A later analysis associated about 17,000 TCR beta sequences with specific HLA alleles at a false discovery rate of 0.05. In an earlier analysis of about 600 of the donors, most TCR beta V segments appeared in productive rearrangements about 90% or about 30% of the time, broadly matching IMGT annotations. Most CMV-associated TCR beta chains appeared to be HLA-restricted in a later analysis, and the HLA associations seemed to be driven largely by CMV exposure. Several of the top co-occurrence clusters appeared to be linked to parvovirus B19, influenza, CMV and Epstein-Barr virus, according to a later analysis. For the cohort, immune exposure information was limited to CMV serostatus. A later analysis found that HLA-associated TCR beta chains were more clonally expanded and had lower generation probabilities than equally common non-associated chains. HLA typing was unavailable for some donors at each locus, so association tests used only the typed subset. A further reported finding was that TCR beta sequences accurately predicted the HLA-A and HLA-B alleles for most subjects in the first cohort. Roughly 17 rarely observed V segments, including chromosome 9 orphons, were excluded from the earlier analysis of about 610 of the donors because counts were too low.

Comment on this clone: The antigen this receptor binds is unknown. Base qualities are missing; no much larger clone stands one base away.

The library was made by the immunoSEQ multiplex PCR assay. A mixture of 60 forward primers for TCR Vbeta segments and 13 reverse primers for TCR Jbeta segments was used in the multiplex PCR. The CDR3 region of rearranged TCR beta genes was amplified from genomic DNA by a multiplex PCR assay. The amplified TCR beta libraries were sequenced on the Illumina HiSeq System as 87-base-pair reads. The study's own analysis went as follows. A later analysis tallied approximately 87 million unique TCR beta chains across the 600 to 700 repertoires, and approximately 12 million of those chains were shared by two or more donors. A nearest-neighbor algorithm error-corrected the raw reads and collapsed the reads into unique sequences, merging closely related sequences to remove PCR and sequencing errors. Alignment of CDR3 sequences to IMGT reference sequences was used to assign V, D and J gene segments. For a sequence to be retained, at least a six-nucleotide match to both a V gene segment and a J gene segment was required. A rearrangement was called productive if the CDR3 had no stop codons and remained in frame with V and J, and every other rearrangement was called non-productive. CDR3 was defined according to IMGT convention as the region running from the second conserved V-encoded cysteine to the conserved J-encoded phenylalanine. In an earlier analysis of around 600 of the donors, sequences lacking an unambiguous match to a single V gene segment were excluded. In an earlier analysis of 450 to 750 of the donors, a V segment was called functional when productive rearrangements were above 56.7%, and segregating when the standard deviation between donors exceeded 5%. To diagnose cytomegalovirus status from the catalog of TCR beta chain sequences, a statistical classification framework was built. A later analysis assigned V and J genes by comparing TCR nucleotide sequences with IMGT/GENE-DB human TR gene sequences. The TCRdist pipeline was used in a later analysis to assign CDR3 sequences and most-parsimonious VDJ recombination scenarios. In a later analysis, every TCR beta chain was defined by the combination of its CDR3 amino acid sequence and its V-gene family, and reads without a unique V-gene family were dropped. In a later analysis, 500 to 700 highly shared, low-generation-probability nucleotide sequences were removed to address suspected cross-contamination and a sequencing artifact. In a later analysis, a clonal expansion index for each public chain was calculated from normalized within-repertoire ranks of inferred template counts. In a later analysis, generation probabilities were computed using a VDJ recombination model fitted to out-of-frame rearrangements, and the results were checked against IGoR. Hypergeometric tests were used in a later analysis to score TCR-TCR, TCR-HLA and TCR-CMV co-occurrence, with a repertoire-size bias correction applied to the TCR pairs. In a later analysis, false discovery rates were estimated by permuting HLA or CMV assignments 20 times. A later analysis grouped co-occurring TCRs with DBSCAN, adding TCRdist sequence similarity when clustering within HLA-allele-positive subsets. Repertoires with fewer than 30,000 or more than 120,000 public chains, plus five repertoires with anomalous nucleotide sharing, were excluded from co-occurrence clustering. The clones in this table, taken by TCRdb from immuneACCESS, are in-frame only. Not every clone is retained; where verified, under half of the shortfall comes from an unresolved V gene, and the cause of the rest is unknown. Clone size and the V and J calls come from that table; the DNA yielded D and trimming. This sample lists roughly 100,000 clones; nearly 80% were detected once. Together, the top ten hold 5% to 6.5% of the sample.

V loses 6 bases, J loses 3 bases, and the germline ends lie 23 bases apart. CDR1 and CDR2 (MNHNS, SASEGT) derive from the germline V gene. Measured from the cysteine to the phenylalanine, the CDR3 is 17 residues long. The kept DNA is CDR3 alone, 51 bases in frame from the first base. In total, just over 650 healthy bone marrow donors made up the cohort. At the time of sampling, every cohort member was nominally healthy, though immune exposures that went unrecorded were likely present. The donor was CMV seropositive and belonged to the group of 250 to 350 seropositive cohort members. A peripheral blood sample was collected from each donor, and TCR beta sequencing was performed on peripheral blood mononuclear cells. The Qiagen DNeasy Blood Extraction Kit was used to extract genomic DNA from the blood cell samples.

The V gene is TRBV6-1 and the J gene is TRBJ1-1; tentative D gene TRBD1, with 5 bases matching. Sequencing was performed on PBMCs. The clonotype originates from a man between 60 and 70 years old in good health and CMV-seropositive. CDR3 loop: CASREKWLGVVDTEAFF. Here is the DNA: TGTGCCAGCAGGGAAAAGTGGCTAGGGGTAGTGGACACTGAAGCTTTCTTT.